A single sample gave rise to the 30 T cell receptor beta chains below, sequenced in a study of blood T cell repertoires in COVID-19. Sequencing used immunoSEQ multiplex PCR; TCRdb keeps in-frame clones, though not all of them. This sample has under 200,000 clones, with roughly 79% found just once. Sequencing input: peripheral blood. Source of these receptors: a man aged 55 to 70 with active or convalescent COVID-19.

This clone has a handful of counts. The chain links TRBV19 to TRBJ1-5; D is ambiguous. Trimming left V 5 bases short and J 6 bases short, with 14 bases between. This CDR3 has 14 residues. The V gene's germline CDR1 is LNHDA and CDR2 SQIVND (reference sequence). In nucleotides, the CDR3 is TGTGCCAGTAGTCCCACCTCACGGAGTCAGCCCCAGCATTTT. This codes for CASSPTSRSQPQHF.

The chain employs TRBV11-2 and TRBJ2-2; 9 nucleotides match TRBD2. This CDR3 is 15 amino acids long. CDR1 and CDR2 from the germline V gene are SGHAT and FQNNGV. Losses at the gene ends were 2 bases for V and 5 bases for J; bases not matched to a gene: 3. CDR3 in DNA: TGTGCCAGCAGCTTATTACTAGCGGGTACCGGGGAGCTGTTTTTT. As protein: CASSLLLAGTGELFF.

The rearrangement uses TRBV21-1 and TRBJ1-5. TRBV21-1 is noted as a pseudogene. The CDR3 covers 15 residues. The CDR3: CASSNERDTKQPQHF. As DNA, the CDR3 is TGTGCCAGCAGCAACGAGCGGGACACCAAGCAGCCCCAGCATTTT.

This clone has just one count. This sequence joins TRBV30 and TRBJ2-7; no clear D gene. Looked up from germline, CDR1 is GTSNPN and CDR2 is SVGIG (reference sequence). CDR3 length: 12 residues. The V and J ends lost 5 bases and 0 bases respectively, with 8 bases between them. CDR3 in DNA: TGTGCCTGGGGGCGGAGCTCCTACGAGCAGTACTTC. Translating gives CAWGRSSYEQYF.

The rearrangement joins TRBV19 to TRBJ1-1; 8 positions agree with TRBD1. The CDR3 loop spans 17 amino acids. Germline V lookup: CDR1 LNHDA, CDR2 SQIVND (reference sequence). The V and J ends lost 4 bases and 3 bases, in that order; junction bases with no gene match: 13. The CDR3 loop is CASSKGQGAPIDTEAFF. In nucleotides, the CDR3 is TGTGCCAGTAGTAAGGGGCAGGGGGCCCCGATTGACACTGAAGCTTTCTTT.

The chain couples TRBV7-9 to TRBJ1-1; D perhaps matches TRBD1 (6 bases). V was cut by 8 bases and J by 4 bases, with 20 bases left in between. The CDR3 has 15 residues. Germline-derived CDR1 and CDR2 are SEHNR and FQNEAQ (reference sequence). CDR3 amino acids: CASGLWGGGSTEAFF. The CDR3 DNA sequence: TGTGCCAGCGGTCTGTGGGGGGGCGGAAGCACTGAAGCTTTCTTT.

The chain couples TRBV5-8 to TRBJ1-1; TRBD1 matches 10 bases. The CDR3 runs to 15 residues. Unmatched junction bases numbered 4, after V lost 2 bases and J lost 3 bases. CDR1 SGHTS and CDR2 YDEGEE come from the germline V gene. The CDR3 sequence: CASSLGTGADTEAFF. In DNA form, the CDR3 reads TGTGCCAGCAGCTTAGGGACAGGGGCGGACACTGAAGCTTTCTTT.

The rearrangement links TRBV4-3 to TRBJ1-2; D gene ambiguous. Trimming removed 1 base from V and 1 base from J, with 7 bases in between. The CDR3 covers 14 residues. Germline assignment: CDR1 LGHNA and CDR2 YSLEER. The CDR3 DNA is TGCGCCAGCAGCCAAGTAAGGAGTAACTATGGCTACACCTTC. Amino acid sequence: CASSQVRSNYGYTF.

The J gene is TRBJ1-2, the V gene TRBV28, with 7 bases identical to TRBD1. Trimming removed 4 bases from V and 8 bases from J; junction bases left unmatched: 13. Germline-derived CDR1 and CDR2 are MDHEN and SYDVKM. The CDR3 runs 15 residues. Here the CDR3 reads CASSSLDRKYKGYTF. The CDR3 region has the DNA TGTGCCAGCAGTTCCTTGGACAGGAAGTATAAGGGCTACACCTTC.

J is TRBJ2-7 and V is TRBV6-2 or TRBV6-3; 11 nucleotides line up with TRBD2. V lost 0 bases to trimming and J lost 4 bases; unmatched junction nucleotides: 5. The germline V gene encodes CDR1 MNHEY and CDR2 SVGEGT. This CDR3 is built from 16 residues. In DNA form, the CDR3 reads TGTGCCAGCAGTTACTCGTGGCTAGCGGGAGGATACGAGCAGTACTTC. Residues: CASSYSWLAGGYEQYF.

V gene TRBV7-2 combines with J gene TRBJ2-5; 9 bases are shared with TRBD1. V was pared by 2 bases and J by 4 bases, with 8 bases of the junction left unmatched. The germline V gene encodes CDR1 SGHTA and CDR2 FQGNSA. This CDR3 region has 16 residues. The CDR3 DNA follows: TGTGCCAGCAGCTTATTAGGGACAGGGTACGGAGAGACCCAGTACTTC. Protein: CASSLLGTGYGETQYF. Based on the CDR3 plus reference TRBV7-2 and TRBJ2-5, the full variable domain is GAGVSQSPSNKVTEKGKDVELRCDPISGHTALYWYRQSLGQGLEFLIYFQGNSAPDKSGLPSDRFSAERTGGSVSTLTIQRTQQEDSAVYLCASSLLGTGYGETQYFGPGTRLLVL.

The chain combines TRBV3-1 (or the pseudogene TRBV3-2) with TRBJ2-1; D is unresolved. V was shortened by 1 base and J by 9 bases, with 10 bases between the two germline ends. CDR1 is LGHDT and CDR2 is YNNKEL in the germline V gene (reference sequence). The CDR3 sequence is 13 residues long. The CDR3 reads CASSQGFHFEQFF. The CDR3, as DNA: TGTGCCAGCAGCCAAGGGTTCCACTTTGAGCAGTTCTTC.

The chain has TRBV5-1 and TRBJ2-1, with 9 bases aligning to TRBD1. Germline values: CDR1 SGHRS, CDR2 YFSETQ. The CDR3 loop spans 16 amino acids. V lost 4 bases to trimming and J lost 4 bases; unmatched junction nucleotides: 9. The CDR3 DNA is TGCGCCAGCAGCCCGGTCGGGACAGGGTCTTACAATGAGCAGTTCTTC. It codes for CASSPVGTGSYNEQFF.

This clone was recorded once. The chain is built from TRBV11-3 and TRBJ2-6; D unclear. Trimming stripped 1 base from V and 2 bases from J, with 9 bases between. This CDR3 is built from 16 residues. Germline V gene sequence: CDR1 SGHNT, CDR2 YENEEA. The CDR3 DNA sequence: TGTGCCAGCAGCTTAGGTACGGCGGCTGGGGCCAACGTCCTGACTTTC. Translated, it gives CASSLGTAAGANVLTF.

This clone was seen a handful of times. This chain links TRBV21-1 with TRBJ2-7; TRBD1 is the table's D call, not checked against the DNA. TRBV21-1 is deemed a pseudogene. The length of the CDR3 is 15 residues. DNA of the CDR3: TGTGCCAGCCCGTTCGGACAGTGGTATCCCTACGAGCAGTACTTC. The encoded protein is CASPFGQWYPYEQYF.

The V and J genes are TRBV28 and TRBJ1-4; a weak D match, TRBD1 (6 bases). V lost 5 bases and J 8 bases, leaving 21 bases between the germline ends. The CDR3 runs to 16 residues. CDR1 MDHEN and CDR2 SYDVKM come from the germline V gene. The CDR3 bases are TGTGCCAGCAGTCCTACAGGGTCGGGGGGAAAAGAAAAACTGTTTTTT. It codes for CASSPTGSGGKEKLFF.

This clone has only one observation. This chain connects TRBV11-2 to TRBJ2-7, with 9 bases that match TRBD2. Germline V gene data show CDR1 as SGHAT and CDR2 as FQNNGV. This CDR3 comprises 15 residues. V gave up 4 bases and J gave up 6 bases; unmatched junction bases: 10. CDR3 sequence reads: CASSSSASGISEQYF. The CDR3, as DNA: TGTGCCAGCAGCTCCTCCGCTAGCGGGATAAGCGAGCAGTACTTC.

This chain links TRBV25-1 with TRBJ2-4; 8 positions match TRBD2. V shed 2 bases, J shed 7 bases, and the junction held 4 bases outside the gene matches. The CDR3 has 14 amino acids. The germline V gene encodes CDR1 MGHDK and CDR2 SYGVNS. The DNA for the CDR3 is TGTGCCAGCAGTGAAGTAGCGGGAATGAACATTCAGTACTTC. Its protein product is CASSEVAGMNIQYF. Drawing the rest from reference TRBV25-1 and TRBJ2-4, the complete variable domain is EADIYQTPRYLVIGTGKKITLECSQTMGHDKMYWYQQDPGMELHLIHYSYGVNSTEKGDLSSESTVSRIRTEHFPLTLESARPSHTSQYLCASSEVAGMNIQYFGAGTRLSVL.

V usage is TRBV27 and J usage is TRBJ2-7; possible D gene TRBD1, 5 bases. Germline V gene data show CDR1 as MNHEY and CDR2 as SMNVEV (reference sequence). The CDR3 runs to 15 residues. The V gene lost 5 bases and the J gene lost 3 bases, with 17 bases spanning the gap. In nucleotides, the CDR3 is TGTGCCAGCAGTATCTCCAGGGAAGGGGTCTACGAGCAGTACTTC. Translating it yields CASSISREGVYEQYF.

The rearrangement uses TRBV7-3 and TRBJ1-4, with TRBD1 matching 9 bases. Germline CDR1 reads SGHTA; CDR2 reads FQGTGA. The CDR3 covers 18 residues. V dropped 5 bases and J dropped 7; count of bases not matched to a gene: 17. The CDR3 nucleotides read TGTGCCAGCAGCGGATGGGGGACAGGGTATCGCAGGAGTGAAAAACTGTTTTTT. It specifies CASSGWGTGYRRSEKLFF.

CDR3 in amino acids: CAISDRPGQQETQYF. The CDR3 DNA is TGTGCCATCAGTGATAGGCCGGGACAGCAAGAGACCCAGTACTTC. The chain joins TRBV10-3 to TRBJ2-5; TRBD1 agrees at 7 bases. The CDR3 spans 15 residues. Germline V gene data show CDR1 as ENHRY and CDR2 as SYGVKD. Losses at the gene ends were 3 bases for V and 2 bases for J; bases not matched to a gene: 6.

The J gene is TRBJ2-3, the V gene TRBV3-1 (or the pseudogene TRBV3-2), with TRBD2 identical over 9 bases. The CDR3 covers 14 residues. V gave up 4 bases and J gave up 2 bases; unmatched junction bases: 1. CDR1 and CDR2 (germline): LGHDT, YNNKEL (reference sequence). Written as DNA, the CDR3 is TGTGCCAGCAGCCCTAGCGGGACCACAGATACGCAGTATTTT. Amino acid sequence: CASSPSGTTDTQYF.

The genes are TRBV6-5 and TRBJ1-4, with a weak D call TRBD1 (6 bases). The CDR3 covers 15 residues. Germline V gene lookup returns CDR1 MNHEY and CDR2 SVGAGI. V dropped 4 bases and J dropped 6 bases, with 15 bases sitting between them. The CDR3 is CASSFPGTSYEKLFF. The CDR3 DNA follows: TGTGCCAGCAGTTTCCCCGGGACAAGCTATGAAAAACTGTTTTTT.

V usage is TRBV18 and J usage is TRBJ1-4, with 9 nucleotides matching TRBD1. Germline values: CDR1 KGHSH, CDR2 LQKENI. CDR3 size: 17 residues. J gave up 8 bases and V 0 bases, and 10 bases lay outside the gene matches. The CDR3 coding sequence is TGTGCCAGCTCACCACCGGGACAGGGCACGACCAAGGAAAAACTGTTTTTT. Its protein is CASSPPGQGTTKEKLFF.

The gene calls are TRBV28 and TRBJ1-4; D is possibly TRBD1 (6 bases). The V gene's germline CDR1 is MDHEN and CDR2 SYDVKM. The V gene lost 5 bases and the J gene lost 5 bases, with 18 bases spanning the gap. This CDR3 contains 16 residues. CDR3 in DNA: TGTGCCAGCAGTCCCATCACCACAGGGCTGAATGAAAAACTGTTTTTT. The encoded protein is CASSPITTGLNEKLFF.

This clone was recorded at least ten times. The chain joins TRBV4-1 to TRBJ1-2; 9 bases are a match to TRBD1. CDR1 is MGHRA, CDR2 YSYEKL, per germline. The V segment lost 2 bases and the J segment 5 bases; nucleotides outside the gene matches: 9. There are 16 residues in the CDR3. The CDR3 sequence is CASSQFATGGSYGYTF. CDR3 sequence (DNA): TGCGCCAGCAGCCAATTCGCGACAGGGGGTTCGTATGGCTACACCTTC.

The CDR3 DNA is TGCGCCAGCAGCCTCGGGGACTTTTACACTGAAGCTTTCTTT. Its protein is CASSLGDFYTEAFF. The rearrangement uses TRBV5-1 and TRBJ1-1; D perhaps matches TRBD1 (5 bases). Germline V CDR1 and CDR2: SGHRS, YFSETQ. Trimming took 4 bases from V and 3 from J, leaving 13 bases between them. This CDR3 has 14 amino acids.

The rearrangement uses TRBV19 and TRBJ1-5; 8 bases align to TRBD1. The J segment lost 0 bases and the V segment lost 4 bases, leaving 8 bases of the junction unmatched. Germline V gene data show CDR1 as LNHDA and CDR2 as SQIVND (reference sequence). The CDR3 has 17 residues. The CDR3 sequence: CASSSQGQVDSNQPQHF. The CDR3 DNA sequence: TGTGCCAGTAGTAGCCAGGGACAGGTAGATAGCAATCAGCCCCAGCATTTT.

The chain links TRBV27 to TRBJ1-5; 9 bases are a match to TRBD1. Per germline, CDR1 MNHEY and CDR2 SMNVEV (reference sequence). The CDR3 contains 18 residues. The V and J ends lost 5 bases and 0 bases, in that order; junction bases with no gene match: 11. DNA for the CDR3: TGTGCCAGCAGTCCTTACAGGGGGCCCCTTTATAGCAATCAGCCCCAGCATTTT. Encoded protein: CASSPYRGPLYSNQPQHF.

This clone is a singleton in its sample. V gene TRBV9 combines with J gene TRBJ1-2; 7 nucleotides align to TRBD1. The CDR3 contains 19 residues. The germline CDR1 and CDR2 sequences are SGDLS and YYNGEE. The V gene end was trimmed by 0 bases and the J gene end by 2 bases; junction bases not matched to a gene: 16. CDR3 sequence (DNA): TGTGCCAGCAGCGTAGGCGGAGAGGTTTACAGGGGTTCCAACTATGGCTACACCTTC. Translating gives CASSVGGEVYRGSNYGYTF.